The T cell receptor beta chain described here comes from a study of blood T cell repertoires in COVID-19. Study-level information: Italy, Spain and the United States were the sources of the convalescent and acute COVID-19 samples.

Between the trimmed V and J ends, which lost 7 bases and 2 bases, there was a span of 11 bases. Germline V CDR1 and CDR2: SGHVS, FQNEAQ. The CDR3 runs 13 residues. Original data processing: Estimates of nucleated cell counts were drawn from the amplification of reference gene primers. This table comes from immunoSEQ multiplex PCR, and its TCRdb copy is limited to in-frame clones, with some not included. V and J calls and clone size are copied from that table; D and trimming were computed from the DNA. The sample shows 150,000 or so clones, around 83% of them seen only once. Sequencing was carried out using peripheral blood. The J gene is TRBJ1-1, the V gene TRBV7-8; TRBD1 is a possible D gene (5 bases). This clonotype was obtained from a woman at least 80 years old with acute or convalescent COVID-19. CDR3 coding DNA: TGTGCCAGCACCTCAGGGTTAAACACTGAAGCTTTCTTT. Translation gives CASTSGLNTEAFF. Full variable domain (outside the CDR3, taken from reference TRBV7-8 and TRBJ1-1): GAGVSQSPRYKVAKRGQDVALRCDPISGHVSLFWYQQALGQGPEFLTYFQNEAQLDKSGLPSDRFFAERPEGSVSTLKIQRTQQEDSAVYLCASTSGLNTEAFFGQGTRLTVV.